This is a list of T cell receptor beta chains from one sample in a study of T cells in localized non-small cell lung cancer. Sequencing used immunoSEQ multiplex PCR; TCRdb keeps in-frame clones, though not all of them. The sample has 1,100 to 1,500 clones, roughly 24% seen once. The sample was lung tumor tissue, taken before any cancer treatment. The receptors shown here come from a man aged 35-75 years with stage II lung adenocarcinoma. Each CDR3 is given with its conserved first and last residue. A D gene is named only where the DNA matches it firmly. Where a row states a size, it is once, few, many or the class of an expanded clone; other rows omit it.

j_gene | d_gene | abundance | v_gene | len | CDR3nt | CDR3aa
TRBJ2-3 | NA | NA | TRBV7-5 | 14 | TGTGCCAGCACCACGGGACAGGGCACAGATACGCAGTATTTT | CASTTGQGTDTQYF
TRBJ2-3 | NA | once | TRBV19 | 15 | TGTGCCAGTAGTATTGGAGGGGGGGCCTCCGATACGCAGTATTTT | CASSIGGGASDTQYF
TRBJ2-1 | NA | NA | TRBV19 | 14 | TGTGCCAGTAGTATGGAGGATTCCTACAATGAGCAGTTCTTC | CASSMEDSYNEQFF
TRBJ1-6 | NA | few | TRBV6-8 | 13 | TGTGCCAGCAGTATAACAGGGAATTCACCCCTCCACTTT | CASSITGNSPLHF
TRBJ1-2 | NA | large | TRBV4-1 | 15 | TGCGCCAGCAGCCAAGAAATCGAGCCAGGGCAAGGCTACACCTTC | CASSQEIEPGQGYTF
TRBJ1-1 | TRBD1 | NA | TRBV19 | 14 | TGTGCCAGTAGCGGGGACAGGGGAAGTACTGAAGCTTTCTTT | CASSGDRGSTEAFF
TRBJ2-1 | TRBD1 | few | TRBV5-1 | 15 | TGCGCCAGCAGCAGGACAGGGGGAACCTACAATGAGCAGTTCTTC | CASSRTGGTYNEQFF
TRBJ1-2 | NA | NA | TRBV19 | 16 | TGTGCCAGTAGTATAGACGCAGGGGAGATTAACTATGGCTACACCTTC | CASSIDAGEINYGYTF
TRBJ1-1 | TRBD1 | NA | TRBV9 | 14 | TGTGCCAGCAGCGTAAGGGACAGGCCGTTGGGAGCTTTCTTT | CASSVRDRPLGAFF
TRBJ2-3 | TRBD1 | NA | TRBV18 | 15 | TGTGCCAGCTCACTCGAACAACAGGGGCCAGATACGCAGTATTTT | CASSLEQQGPDTQYF
TRBJ2-4 | NA | NA | TRBV11-3 | 15 | TGTGCCAGCAGCCACCAAACCGGTCACGGGGACATTCAGTACTTC | CASSHQTGHGDIQYF
TRBJ1-4 | NA | NA | TRBV25-1 | 14 | TGTGCCAGACGGGCCGGTCAAATTAATGAAAAACTGTTTTTT | CARRAGQINEKLFF
TRBJ1-6 | NA | NA | TRBV12-2 | 15 | TGTGCAAGTCGCTTACATCGGGACAGATATTCACCCCTCCACTTT | CASRLHRDRYSPLHF
TRBJ2-7 | NA | few | TRBV2 | 14 | TGTGCCAGCAGTCTAACGGGCACCTCCTACGAGCAGTACTTC | CASSLTGTSYEQYF
TRBJ2-2 | NA | NA | TRBV2 | 14 | TGTGCCAGCAGTCCGGACAGCTCCTACGGGGAGCTGTTTTTT | CASSPDSSYGELFF
TRBJ2-6 | NA | NA | TRBV18 | 16 | TGTGCCAGCTCAAGCAAACCCACGGAGGGGGCCAACGTCCTGACTTTC | CASSSKPTEGANVLTF
TRBJ2-1 | TRBD1 | few | TRBV6-8 | 14 | TGTGCCAGCATAGCGACAGGGCTCTACAATGAGCAGTTCTTC | CASIATGLYNEQFF
TRBJ1-2 | NA | NA | TRBV18 | 15 | TGTGCCAGCTCATTTTCCGGGACCATCCATCTTGGCTACACCTTC | CASSFSGTIHLGYTF
TRBJ2-1 | NA | NA | TRBV6-8 | 15 | TGTGCCAGCAGTTACGGGCAGGGGATCTACAATGAGCAGTTCTTC | CASSYGQGIYNEQFF
TRBJ2-7 | NA | few | TRBV14 | 13 | TGTGCCAGCAGCCAAGATCGAGAAGGGGAGCGGTACTTC | CASSQDREGERYF
TRBJ2-1 | NA | few | TRBV11-3 | 14 | TGTGCCAGCAGTCCCGGAGGGGGGTACAATGAGCAGTTCTTC | CASSPGGGYNEQFF
TRBJ1-2 | TRBD1 | NA | TRBV30 | 17 | TGTGCCTGGAGTGGACCTTCGTGGACAGGCGAAAACTATGGCTACACCTTC | CAWSGPSWTGENYGYTF
TRBJ2-1 | TRBD2 | medium-sized | TRBV9 | 15 | TGTGCCAGCAGCGGCCTGGGTAGCGGGTACAATGAGCAGTTCTTC | CASSGLGSGYNEQFF
TRBJ2-5 | TRBD2 | few | TRBV9 | 16 | TGTGCCAGCAGCGTAGCTACGGGGGGATTTGGGGAGACCCAGTACTTC | CASSVATGGFGETQYF
TRBJ1-1 | NA | NA | TRBV28 | 13 | TGTGCCAGCATTGTTGAGGGGAACACTGAAGCTTTCTTT | CASIVEGNTEAFF
TRBJ1-4 | TRBD1 | few | TRBV2 | 16 | TGTGCCAGCAGCCAGGACAGGGCAACATGGGGTGAAAAACTGTTTTTT | CASSQDRATWGEKLFF
TRBJ1-5 | TRBD1 | NA | TRBV15 | 16 | TGTGCCACCAGCAGAGGGGGACAGGTAGTTGAGCAGCCCCAGCATTTT | CATSRGGQVVEQPQHF
TRBJ2-2 | NA | NA | TRBV30 | 14 | TGTGCCTGGAGCCGGGACCAGAACACCGGGGAGCTGTTTTTT | CAWSRDQNTGELFF
TRBJ1-1 | TRBD1 | few | TRBV6-8 | 15 | TGTGCCAGCAGGACAGGGGAGGGTTTTAGGACTGAAGCTTTCTTT | CASRTGEGFRTEAFF
TRBJ1-5 | TRBD1 | few | TRBV28 | 16 | TGTGCCAGCAGTTTAGCGTTGGGGACAGTCGGCCAGCCCCAGCATTTT | CASSLALGTVGQPQHF
TRBJ2-2 | NA | NA | TRBV5-1 | 15 | TGCGCCAGCAGCGTCCAGGGGTCCGAGTTTGGGGAGCTGTTTTTT | CASSVQGSEFGELFF
TRBJ2-1 | TRBD1 | medium-sized | TRBV11-3 | 15 | TGTGCCAGCAGCAAGGGACAGCAGCCTACCAATGAGCAGTTCTTC | CASSKGQQPTNEQFF
TRBJ1-5 | TRBD1 | NA | TRBV30 | 14 | TGTGCCTGGGGCTCGGGACAGATCAATCAGCCCCAGCATTTT | CAWGSGQINQPQHF
TRBJ1-2 | NA | few | TRBV9 | 13 | TGTGCCAGCAGCGTTTCCGGTTTATATGGCTACACCTTC | CASSVSGLYGYTF